This passage covers 21 T cell receptor beta chains from one sample sequenced in a study of blood T cell repertoires in COVID-19. Profiled with immunoSEQ multiplex PCR; TCRdb holds only in-frame clones, not every one. Altogether around 190,000 clones are present, around 79% being singletons, with the ten largest covering around an eighth. Sequenced input: peripheral blood. The receptors here all came from a woman aged 45 to 65 with acute or convalescent COVID-19.

This chain links TRBV7-6 with TRBJ2-3; TRBD1 agrees at 7 bases. This CDR3 has 15 residues. Germline V lookup: CDR1 SGHVS, CDR2 FNYEAQ. V gave up 5 bases and J gave up 4 bases; unmatched junction bases: 9. The CDR3 sequence: CASSARRGQSDTQYF. CDR3 coding DNA: TGTGCCAGCAGCGCCCGAAGGGGGCAATCAGATACGCAGTATTTT.

Concerning this clone itself: At the DNA level, this CDR3 is encoded by other sequences in the same sample as well. J is TRBJ1-2 and V is TRBV7-2; D remains unclear. This CDR3 comprises 13 residues. In germline, CDR1 is SGHTA, CDR2 FQGNSA. V was trimmed by 1 base and J by 4 bases, leaving 7 bases between them. In DNA form, the CDR3 reads TGTGCCAGCAGCTTAGTCACTTCCTATGGCTACACCTTC. Its protein is CASSLVTSYGYTF.

The chain carries TRBV11-2 and TRBJ2-7; TRBD2 might be the D (5 bases). Germline values: CDR1 SGHAT, CDR2 FQNNGV. This CDR3 is built from 12 residues. Trimming removed 5 bases from V and 7 bases from J, with 12 bases in between. In DNA form, the CDR3 reads TGTGCCAGCAGCGATCCGAGACTAGAGCAGTACTTC. As protein: CASSDPRLEQYF. The full variable domain, rest sourced from reference TRBV11-2 and TRBJ2-7, is EAGVAQSPRYKIIEKRQSVAFWCNPISGHATLYWYQQILGQGPKLLIQFQNNGVVDDSQLPKDRFSAERLKGVDSTLKIQPAKLEDSAVYLCASSDPRLEQYFGPGTRLTVT.

The J gene is TRBJ1-4, the V gene TRBV6-6; D is perhaps TRBD1 (6 bases). Looked up from germline, CDR1 is MNHNY and CDR2 is SVGAGI (reference sequence). This CDR3 region has 15 residues. Deletions cut 4 bases from V and 0 bases from J, with 9 bases between. The CDR3 nucleotides are TGTGCCAGCAGTTTCACAGGGTCAACTAATGAAAAACTGTTTTTT. This codes for CASSFTGSTNEKLFF.

This chain links TRBV7-8 with TRBJ1-3, with D maybe TRBD1 (5 bases). V was trimmed by 2 bases and J by 4 bases, leaving 12 bases between them. CDR1 and CDR2 (germline): SGHVS, FQNEAQ. CDR3 length: 15 residues. DNA for the CDR3: TGTGCCAGCAGCTTAATAGCACAGGCCGGAAACACCATATATTTT. Amino acids: CASSLIAQAGNTIYF.

This rearrangement joins TRBV28 to TRBJ1-5; D remains unclear. Trimming took 6 bases from V and 0 from J, leaving 9 bases between them. The CDR3 covers 14 residues. Germline CDR1 reads MDHEN; CDR2 reads SYDVKM. For the CDR3, the DNA is TGTGCCAGCAGATCGGTTTATAGCAATCAGCCCCAGCATTTT. Protein sequence: CASRSVYSNQPQHF.

The chain carries TRBV28 and TRBJ1-4, with 8 bases matching TRBD1. The CDR3 has 16 residues. Germline V lookup: CDR1 MDHEN, CDR2 SYDVKM. After removal of 3 bases from V and 10 bases from J, the junction contained 13 bases not matched to a gene. CDR3: CASSFRQGAQIGKLFF. The CDR3 DNA reads as TGTGCCAGCAGTTTCCGGCAGGGGGCCCAAATCGGAAAACTGTTTTTT. The full variable domain, its missing parts supplied by reference TRBV28 and TRBJ1-4, is DVKVTQSSRYLVKRTGEKVFLECVQDMDHENMFWYRQDPGLGLRLIYFSYDVKMKEKGDIPEGYSVSREKKERFSLILESASTNQTSMYLCASSFRQGAQIGKLFFGSGTQLSVL.

Here the CDR3 DNA reads TGCAGTGCAGCGAGTCAGCCCCAGCATTTT. It specifies CSAASQPQHF. The chain links TRBV20-1 to TRBJ1-5, with unresolved D. V gave up 6 bases and J gave up 6 bases, with 6 bases separating them. In germline, CDR1 is DFQATT, CDR2 SNEGSKA (reference sequence). The CDR3 is 10 residues long.

Note on this clone: One end of the junction varies from germline; a read error may be responsible. The V and J genes are TRBV18 and TRBJ2-7; D is uncertain. This CDR3 spans 14 amino acids. CDR1 is KGHSH, CDR2 LQKENI, per germline. The CDR3 DNA reads TGTACCAGCTCACCGCAGGCGACATCTTACGAGCAGTACTTC. Protein: CTSSPQATSYEQYF. The whole variable domain, remainder taken from reference TRBV18 and TRBJ2-7, is NAGVMQNPRHLVRRRGQEARLRCSPMKGHSHVYWYRQLPEEGLKFMVYLQKENIIDESGMPKERFSAEFPKEGPSILRIQQVVRGDSAAYFCTSSPQATSYEQYFGPGTRLTVT.

CDR3 loop: CASNVDRIMNTEAFF. The DNA of the CDR3 is TGTGCCAGCAACGTAGACAGGATCATGAACACTGAAGCTTTCTTT. V is TRBV6-5 and J is TRBJ1-1; perhaps TRBD1 as D (6 bases). In germline, CDR1 is MNHEY, CDR2 SVGAGI. CDR3 length: 15 residues. V gave up 7 bases and J gave up 0 bases, with 15 bases separating them.

This chain joins TRBV24-1 and TRBJ2-4; TRBD2 is a possible D gene (5 bases). V was trimmed by 1 base and J by 4 bases, leaving 7 bases between them. Germline V gives CDR1 KGHDR, CDR2 SFDVKD. CDR3 length equals 14 residues. Here the CDR3 reads CATSDFSGKNIQYF. CDR3 coding DNA: TGTGCCACCAGTGATTTTTCGGGGAAAAACATTCAGTACTTC.

The chain recombines TRBV29-1 with TRBJ1-1; D gene uncertain. The V end lost 6 bases, the J end lost 1 base, and 9 bases lay between the germline ends. CDR3 length: 12 amino acids. Per the germline V gene, CDR1 is SQVTM and CDR2 is ANQGSEA. The CDR3 DNA reads TGCAGCGTACGCCACTCGAACACTGAAGCTTTCTTT. It yields the protein CSVRHSNTEAFF.

V usage is TRBV2 and J usage is TRBJ2-2; 7 bases are shared with TRBD1. The ends lost 7 bases at V and 2 bases at J; junction bases unmatched: 7. This CDR3 comprises 15 residues. Looked up from germline, CDR1 is SNHLY and CDR2 is FYNNEI. CDR3: CASKWDSSNTGELFF. DNA of the CDR3: TGTGCCAGCAAATGGGACAGCTCTAACACCGGGGAGCTGTTTTTT.

This clone was detected only a few times. V gene TRBV19 combines with J gene TRBJ1-5; a weak D match, TRBD1 (5 bases). CDR3 length: 14 amino acids. The V gene lost 8 bases and the J gene lost 3 bases, with 14 bases spanning the gap. Germline V gives CDR1 LNHDA, CDR2 SQIVND (reference sequence). The CDR3 spells CASSPRGYNQPQHF. The CDR3 DNA reads as TGTGCCAGTTCACCTCGGGGGTACAATCAGCCCCAGCATTTT.

The chain recombines TRBV28 with TRBJ2-5; 7 bases align to TRBD1. The trim removed 6 bases at V and 1 base at J, leaving 8 bases unmatched. CDR3 size: 15 residues. Germline V gene data show CDR1 as MDHEN and CDR2 as SYDVKM. In DNA, the CDR3 is TGTGCCAGCAGACCAAACAGGGGATTCCAAGAGACCCAGTACTTC. Its protein product is CASRPNRGFQETQYF.

V usage is TRBV10-2 and J usage is TRBJ2-7; D is ambiguous. This CDR3 has 12 amino acids. CDR1 and CDR2 from the germline V gene are WSHSY and SAAADI. Deletions cut 3 bases from V and 8 bases from J, with 11 bases between. CDR3 sequence: CASSDRDLKQYF. The DNA for the CDR3 is TGCGCCAGCAGTGATCGTGACTTAAAGCAGTACTTC.

V usage is TRBV27 and J usage is TRBJ2-1; 10 bases are a match to TRBD2. The J segment lost 6 bases and the V segment lost 4 bases, leaving 3 bases of the junction unmatched. This CDR3 is 14 amino acids long. Germline CDR1 and CDR2: MNHEY and SMNVEV (reference sequence). The CDR3 is CASSSGTSVNEQFF. CDR3 coding DNA: TGTGCCAGCAGTTCCGGGACTAGCGTCAATGAGCAGTTCTTC.

The chain combines TRBV6-5 with TRBJ2-2; TRBD1 matches 8 bases. V shed 8 bases, J shed 6 bases, and the junction held 8 bases outside the gene matches. Germline CDR1 MNHEY, CDR2 SVGAGI. CDR3 length equals 14 residues. The CDR3 region has the DNA TGTGCCAGCTTAGACAGGGGAATCTCCGGGGAGCTGTTTTTT. The encoded protein is CASLDRGISGELFF.

This clone was observed a few times. The chain couples TRBV5-4 to TRBJ2-2; 7 bases map to TRBD1. This CDR3 is built from 14 residues. Germline CDR1 SGHNT, CDR2 YYREEE (reference sequence). J gave up 1 base and V 7 bases, and 4 bases lay outside the gene matches. DNA of the CDR3: TGTGCCAGCTACCGGACAGGGAACACCGGGGAGCTGTTTTTT. Its translation: CASYRTGNTGELFF.

The chain combines TRBV23-1 with TRBJ2-7; TRBD2 aligns across 8 bases. TRBV23-1 is classed as an ORF, of uncertain function. Unmatched junction bases numbered 26, after V lost 4 bases and J lost 3 bases. The CDR3 consists of 21 residues. This chain's CDR3 is CASSPRIASGSRWGVFYEQYF. The DNA of the CDR3 is TGCGCCAGCAGTCCACGGATTGCGAGCGGGAGTAGATGGGGTGTCTTCTACGAGCAGTACTTC.

The V and J genes are TRBV9 and TRBJ2-3; 8 nucleotides match TRBD1. V lost 4 bases and J lost 4; bases outside the gene matches: 8. The CDR3 is 15 amino acids. The V gene's germline CDR1 is SGDLS and CDR2 YYNGEE. The CDR3 DNA reads TGTGCCAGCAGCCCGCTGGACAGGGAAGCAGATACGCAGTATTTT. It encodes CASSPLDREADTQYF. The whole variable domain, remainder taken from reference TRBV9 and TRBJ2-3, is DSGVTQTPKHLITATGQRVTLRCSPRSGDLSVYWYQQSLDQGLQFLIQYYNGEERAKGNILERFSAQQFPDLHSELNLSSLELGDSALYFCASSPLDREADTQYFGPGTRLTVL.